Detailed here is one TCR beta chain. Trimming cost V 4 bases and J 1 base, with 29 bases left between them. This CDR3 comprises 20 residues. The germline CDR1 and CDR2 sequences are SGHKS and YYEKEE (reference sequence). The data belong to a study of blood T cell repertoires in COVID-19. Sequencing used immunoSEQ multiplex PCR; TCRdb keeps in-frame clones, though not all of them. The data show tens of thousands of clones, approximately 86% seen once. The sample was peripheral blood. This clonotype originated in a male donor with acute or convalescent COVID-19. This chain joins TRBV5-5 and TRBJ1-1; weak D call: TRBD1 (5 bases). The CDR3 DNA reads TGTGCCAGCAGCCCCGTGGGCACAGGAGCTCGACCGAACCGGAACACTGAAGCTTTCTTT. It translates to CASSPVGTGARPNRNTEAFF.